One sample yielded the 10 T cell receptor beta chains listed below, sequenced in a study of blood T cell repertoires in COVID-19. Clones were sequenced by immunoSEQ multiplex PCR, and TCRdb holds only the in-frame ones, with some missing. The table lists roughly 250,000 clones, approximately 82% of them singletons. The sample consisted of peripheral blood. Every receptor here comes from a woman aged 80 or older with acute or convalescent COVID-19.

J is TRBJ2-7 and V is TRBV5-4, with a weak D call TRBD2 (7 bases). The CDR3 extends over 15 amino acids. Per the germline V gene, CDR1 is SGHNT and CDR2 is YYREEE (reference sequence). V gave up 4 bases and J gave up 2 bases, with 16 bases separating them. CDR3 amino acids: CASSRWGGAAYEQYF. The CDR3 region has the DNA TGTGCCAGCAGCCGCTGGGGGGGGGCGGCCTACGAGCAGTACTTC.

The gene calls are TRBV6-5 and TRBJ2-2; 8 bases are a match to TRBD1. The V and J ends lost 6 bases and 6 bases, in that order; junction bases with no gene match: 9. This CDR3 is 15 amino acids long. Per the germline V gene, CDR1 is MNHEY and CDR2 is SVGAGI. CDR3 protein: CASSQTGVAAGELFF. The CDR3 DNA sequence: TGTGCCAGCAGCCAGACAGGGGTAGCGGCCGGGGAGCTGTTTTTT.

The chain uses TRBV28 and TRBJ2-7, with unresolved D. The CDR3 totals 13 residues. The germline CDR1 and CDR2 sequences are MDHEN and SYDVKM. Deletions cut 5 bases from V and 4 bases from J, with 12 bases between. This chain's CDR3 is CASSTSGVYEQYF. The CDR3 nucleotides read TGTGCCAGCAGTACGTCAGGCGTTTACGAGCAGTACTTC.

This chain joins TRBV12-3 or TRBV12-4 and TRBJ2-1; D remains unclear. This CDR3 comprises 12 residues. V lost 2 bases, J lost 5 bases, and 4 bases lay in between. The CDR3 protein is CASSLSNNEQFF. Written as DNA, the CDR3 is TGTGCCAGCAGTTTATCCAACAATGAGCAGTTCTTC.

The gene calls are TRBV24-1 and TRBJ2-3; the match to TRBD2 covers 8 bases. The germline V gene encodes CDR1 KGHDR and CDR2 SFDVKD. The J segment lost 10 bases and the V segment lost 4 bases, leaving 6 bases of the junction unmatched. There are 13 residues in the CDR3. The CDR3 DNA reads TGTGCCACCAGTGAGCGGGGGGCGACGGCGCAGTATTTT. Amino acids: CATSERGATAQYF.

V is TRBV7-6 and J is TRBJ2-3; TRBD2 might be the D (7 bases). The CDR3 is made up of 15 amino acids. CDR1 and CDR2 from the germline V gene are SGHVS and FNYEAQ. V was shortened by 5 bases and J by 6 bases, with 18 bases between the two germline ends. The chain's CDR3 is CASSPLGGLGDTQYF. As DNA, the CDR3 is TGTGCCAGCAGCCCCCTGGGGGGGCTAGGGGATACGCAGTATTTT.

The CDR3 nucleotides read TGTGCCACCAGCACCCGGGACAGGGACGAAAAACTGTTTTTT. It yields the protein CATSTRDRDEKLFF. The V call is TRBV15, the J call TRBJ1-4, with TRBD1 matching over 9 bases. The CDR3 length is 14 residues. Germline-derived CDR1 and CDR2 are LNHNV and YYDKDF (reference sequence). Losses at the gene ends were 4 bases for V and 8 bases for J; bases not matched to a gene: 5.

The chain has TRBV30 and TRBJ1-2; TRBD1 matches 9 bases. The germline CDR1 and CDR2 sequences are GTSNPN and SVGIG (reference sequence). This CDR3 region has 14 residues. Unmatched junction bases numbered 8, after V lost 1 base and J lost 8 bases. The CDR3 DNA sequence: TGTGCCTGGAGTGGGGGACAGGGAATAGGAGGCTACACCTTC. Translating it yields CAWSGGQGIGGYTF.

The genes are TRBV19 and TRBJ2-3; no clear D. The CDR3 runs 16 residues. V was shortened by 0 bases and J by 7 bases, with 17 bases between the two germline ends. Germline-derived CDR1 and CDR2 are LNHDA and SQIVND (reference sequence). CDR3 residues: CASSIEATLSTNTQYF. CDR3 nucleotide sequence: TGTGCCAGTAGTATAGAGGCGACATTGTCCACGAATACGCAGTATTTT.

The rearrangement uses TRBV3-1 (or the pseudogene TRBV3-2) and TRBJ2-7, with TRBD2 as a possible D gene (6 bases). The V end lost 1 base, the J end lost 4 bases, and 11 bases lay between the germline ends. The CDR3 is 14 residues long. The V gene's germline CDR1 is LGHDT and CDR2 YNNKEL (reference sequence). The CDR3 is CASSQGDSRYEQYF. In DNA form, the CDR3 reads TGTGCCAGCAGCCAAGGGGACTCCCGATACGAGCAGTACTTC.